This is a list of T cell receptor beta chains from one sample in a study of T cell responses to AZD1222 COVID-19 vaccine. This table comes from immunoSEQ multiplex PCR, and its TCRdb copy is limited to in-frame clones, with some not included. The table includes more than 75,000 clones, roughly 90% detected once. The sequences come from peripheral blood, collected on day 0 of AZD1222 vaccination. Source of these receptors: an adult in good health. Both conserved end residues are part of each CDR3. D genes are given only for firm matches. Not all rows give a size; the values are once, few, many and, for expanded clones, a class.

CDR3 DNA	CDR3 protein	clone size	D gene	CDR3 length	V gene	J gene
TGTGCCAGCAGTTTCCCTGGACAGTCCAGTGGCTACACCTTC	CASSFPGQSSGYTF	.	.	14	TRBV28	TRBJ1-2
TGTGCCAGTAACGATGGGGGATCGAACACTGAAGCTTTCTTT	CASNDGGSNTEAFF	.	.	14	TRBV19	TRBJ1-1
TGTGCCAGCAGCCACTCGGATCATTTCAATCAGCCCCAGCATTTT	CASSHSDHFNQPQHF	.	.	15	TRBV5-8	TRBJ1-5
TGTGCCAGCAGCCACTTGGTAGCGATCCTCTACGAGCAGTACTTC	CASSHLVAILYEQYF	.	.	15	TRBV3-1/TRBV3-2	TRBJ2-7
TGTGCCAGCAGCAATGGAACAGCATTTGCAACTAATGAAAAACTGTTTTTT	CASSNGTAFATNEKLFF	.	.	17	TRBV21-1	TRBJ1-4
TGTGCCAGCTCACCACTTGGGACTAGCGTTGGAGATACGCAGTATTTT	CASSPLGTSVGDTQYF	.	TRBD2	16	TRBV18	TRBJ2-3
TGTGCCACCCGGGACTTTGGACAGGGGGATCAGCCCCAGCATTTT	CATRDFGQGDQPQHF	few	TRBD1	15	TRBV10-3	TRBJ1-5
TGCGCCAGCAGCTCTCAGGGTTTTCGTGAGCAGTTCTTC	CASSSQGFREQFF	.	.	13	TRBV5-1	TRBJ2-1
TGCAGCGTTGCTCCAGAGGACGCGAACACTGAAGCTTTCTTT	CSVAPEDANTEAFF	.	.	14	TRBV29-1	TRBJ1-1
TGTGCCAGCAGCCTGCGGTGGGATGGCTACACCTTC	CASSLRWDGYTF	.	.	12	TRBV5-8	TRBJ1-2
TGTGCCAGCAGCGTCGGCTATAATTCACCCCTCCACTTT	CASSVGYNSPLHF	.	.	13	TRBV7-3	TRBJ1-6
TGTGCCAGCAGTTACGGAGGGGGCTATGGCTACACCTTC	CASSYGGGYGYTF	.	.	13	TRBV6-5	TRBJ1-2
TGTGCCAGCAGTTACCCTCCGGGACTAGCGGGGGGGATTTACGAGCAGTACTTC	CASSYPPGLAGGIYEQYF	.	TRBD2	18	TRBV6-2/TRBV6-3	TRBJ2-7
TGTGCCACCCGCGCAAACGGGGCGACTGAAGCTTTCTTT	CATRANGATEAFF	.	.	13	TRBV15	TRBJ1-1
TGCAGTGCTATTGACAGGGTTCTCCAAGAGACCCAGTACTTC	CSAIDRVLQETQYF	.	TRBD1	14	TRBV20-1	TRBJ2-5
TGTGCCAGCAGCCTAAAACCCCCTGGGGATGCAAGGAGGAACACCATATATTTT	CASSLKPPGDARRNTIYF	once	.	18	TRBV7-3	TRBJ1-3
TGTGCCAGCAGCCAGGACAGGGAGGGCACTGAAGCTTTCTTT	CASSQDREGTEAFF	.	TRBD1	14	TRBV11-3	TRBJ1-1
TGCGCCAGCAGCTCTACATGGACAGGGCAGAACACCGGGGAGCTGTTTTTT	CASSSTWTGQNTGELFF	.	TRBD1	17	TRBV5-1	TRBJ2-2
TGTGCCAGCAGCCAGAATCAACAGGGAGCTAATGAAAAACTGTTTTTT	CASSQNQQGANEKLFF	.	.	16	TRBV3-1/TRBV3-2	TRBJ1-4
TGTGCCAGCAGTGAACCGGGACTAGCGGGGTTTGAGCAGTACTTC	CASSEPGLAGFEQYF	once	TRBD2	15	TRBV6-1	TRBJ2-7
TGTGCCACCCAGGGGCCTTCGAACACCGGGGAGCTGTTTTTT	CATQGPSNTGELFF	.	.	14	TRBV10-3	TRBJ2-2
TGTGCCAGCAGTACCCGTCGGGGAGGCTACACCTTC	CASSTRRGGYTF	.	.	12	TRBV6-5	TRBJ1-2
TGCGCCAGCAGCCCAGGGGACAGCACTGAAGCTTTCTTT	CASSPGDSTEAFF	.	TRBD1	13	TRBV5-1	TRBJ1-1
TGTGCCAGCCCAACCGGGCCTACTGGAAACACCATATATTTT	CASPTGPTGNTIYF	.	.	14	TRBV7-9	TRBJ1-3
TGCGCCAGCTCCCCAGGCCAAGGGGATCAGCCCCAGCATTTT	CASSPGQGDQPQHF	.	.	14	TRBV5-1	TRBJ1-5